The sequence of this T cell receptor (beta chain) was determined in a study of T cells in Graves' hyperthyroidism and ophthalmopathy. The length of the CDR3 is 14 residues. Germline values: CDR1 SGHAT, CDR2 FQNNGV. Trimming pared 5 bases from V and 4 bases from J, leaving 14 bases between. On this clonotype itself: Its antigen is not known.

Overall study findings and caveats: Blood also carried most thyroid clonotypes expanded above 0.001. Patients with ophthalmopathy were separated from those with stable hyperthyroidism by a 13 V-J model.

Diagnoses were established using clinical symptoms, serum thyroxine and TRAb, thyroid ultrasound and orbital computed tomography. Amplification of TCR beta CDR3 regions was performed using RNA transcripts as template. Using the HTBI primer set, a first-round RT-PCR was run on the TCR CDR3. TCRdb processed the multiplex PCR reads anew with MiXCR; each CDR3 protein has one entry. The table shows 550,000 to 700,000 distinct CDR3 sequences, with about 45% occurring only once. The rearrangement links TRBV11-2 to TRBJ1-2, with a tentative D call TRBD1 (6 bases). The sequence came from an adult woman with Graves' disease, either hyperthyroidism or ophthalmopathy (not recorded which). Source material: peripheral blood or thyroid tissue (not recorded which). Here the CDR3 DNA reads TGTGCCAGCAGCCCAAGGACAGACCTCTATGGCTACACCTTC. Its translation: CASSPRTDLYGYTF.